The 29 T cell receptor beta chains below come from one sample, sequenced in a study of blood T cell repertoires in COVID-19. Clones were sequenced by immunoSEQ multiplex PCR, and TCRdb holds only the in-frame ones, with some missing. The table includes approximately 85,000 clones, 80% to 95% detected once. Sequencing was performed on peripheral blood. The receptors shown here come from a woman aged 45-59 years in a cohort sampled during active COVID-19.

This chain connects TRBV5-1 to TRBJ2-3; 10 bases are shared with TRBD2. Unmatched junction bases numbered 13, after V lost 0 bases and J lost 6 bases. The CDR3 extends over 18 amino acids. Germline V gene sequence: CDR1 SGHRS, CDR2 YFSETQ. The CDR3 bases are TGCGCCAGCAGCTTGGCCCGCGCTAGCGGGAGTGTCTCGGATACGCAGTATTTT. It encodes CASSLARASGSVSDTQYF.

The rearrangement links TRBV3-1 (or the pseudogene TRBV3-2) to TRBJ2-5, with 9 nucleotides matching TRBD2. CDR1 and CDR2 (germline): LGHDT, YNNKEL (reference sequence). The length of the CDR3 is 17 residues. V shed 0 bases and J 2 bases; nucleotides not matched to a gene: 7. In DNA, the CDR3 is TGTGCCAGCAGCCAAGACCTAGCGGGATTGATACAAGAGACCCAGTACTTC. It translates to CASSQDLAGLIQETQYF.

The CDR3 DNA follows: TGTGCCAGCAGTTTACTGGCAGGGGAGAGTAATTCACCCCTCCACTTT. It translates to CASSLLAGESNSPLHF. The V call is TRBV28, the J call TRBJ1-6, with D possibly being TRBD1 (6 bases). The CDR3 contains 16 residues. CDR1 is MDHEN, CDR2 SYDVKM, per germline. V lost 2 bases and J 6 bases, leaving 14 bases between the germline ends.

CDR3 residues: CASSLDYGREGLNNEQFF. The CDR3 bases are TGCGCCAGCAGCTTGGATTATGGGCGGGAGGGCCTAAACAATGAGCAGTTCTTC. The chain employs TRBV5-1 and TRBJ2-1, with TRBD2 identical over 9 bases. CDR3 size: 18 residues. Trimming took 0 bases from V and 5 from J; bases not matched to a gene: 12. Germline CDR1 reads SGHRS; CDR2 reads YFSETQ.

V is TRBV5-1 and J is TRBJ2-3; D not resolved. CDR1 is SGHRS and CDR2 is YFSETQ in the germline V gene. V was clipped by 0 bases and J by 1 base, with 18 bases between them. CDR3 length: 18 amino acids. The CDR3 nucleotides read TGCGCCAGCAGCTTGGCTCGGGTGACTCAGTGGGGCACAGATACGCAGTATTTT. Protein: CASSLARVTQWGTDTQYF.

The rearrangement uses TRBV30 and TRBJ1-2; TRBD1 matches at 9 bases. The CDR3 spans 12 residues. Trimming cost V 0 bases and J 14 bases; bases outside gene matches: 7. Germline V CDR1 and CDR2: GTSNPN, SVGIG (reference sequence). The CDR3 region has the DNA TGTGCCTGGAGTGTACAGGGGGCGCAGGGTACCTTC. Translated: CAWSVQGAQGTF.

V usage is TRBV24-1 and J usage is TRBJ2-2; TRBD2 might be the D (6 bases). This CDR3 has 19 residues. With 4 bases removed from V and 6 bases from J, the gap between germline ends came to 26 bases. The germline gives CDR1 KGHDR, CDR2 SFDVKD. Here the CDR3 reads CATSDRMAPRAGSSGELFF. In DNA form, the CDR3 reads TGTGCCACCAGTGACCGCATGGCTCCTCGTGCCGGGAGTTCCGGGGAGCTGTTTTTT.

This clone was found once. Within the sample, other DNA sequences also encode this same CDR3. This rearrangement joins TRBV5-8 to TRBJ2-5; 8 bases fit TRBD1. Looked up from germline, CDR1 is SGHTS and CDR2 is YDEGEE. This CDR3 region has 15 residues. V dropped 2 bases and J dropped 2; count of bases not matched to a gene: 5. Here the CDR3 reads CASSFRQGFQETQYF. CDR3 nucleotides: TGTGCCAGCAGCTTCCGACAGGGGTTTCAAGAGACCCAGTACTTC.

V and J are TRBV18 and TRBJ1-5, with 8 positions matching TRBD1. The CDR3 spans 16 residues. J lost 2 bases, V lost 3 bases, and 6 bases had no gene match. The germline V gene encodes CDR1 KGHSH and CDR2 LQKENI. CDR3 DNA: TGTGCCAGCTCACCGGCAGGGGGCGCGGGCAATCAGCCCCAGCATTTT. Encoded protein: CASSPAGGAGNQPQHF.

The chain couples TRBV5-1 to TRBJ2-7; a possible D gene is TRBD2 (7 bases). Trimming cost V 6 bases and J 3 bases, with 22 bases left between them. Germline values: CDR1 SGHRS, CDR2 YFSETQ. The CDR3 length is 16 residues. In DNA form, the CDR3 reads TGCGCCAGCACCATACTCGGAAGGGGGGGAGGCTACGAGCAGTACTTC. It encodes CASTILGRGGGYEQYF.

The chain employs TRBV6-5 and TRBJ2-4; D may be TRBD1 (5 bases). The germline CDR1 and CDR2 sequences are MNHEY and SVGAGI. Trimming stripped 0 bases from V and 7 bases from J, with 13 bases between. The CDR3 is 15 residues long. The CDR3 DNA sequence: TGTGCCAGCAGTTACTCCTTTCAGGCAGGGAACATTCAGTACTTC. This gives the protein CASSYSFQAGNIQYF.

The DNA for the CDR3 is TGTGCTGCCGGACAGACCCGGTCGCGGGCTTTCTTT. This sequence encodes CAAGQTRSRAFF. The chain recombines TRBV30 with TRBJ1-1, with D tentatively TRBD1 (6 bases). The germline gives CDR1 GTSNPN, CDR2 SVGIG (reference sequence). CDR3 length: 12 amino acids.

This chain links TRBV4-1 with TRBJ2-1, with 10 bases that match TRBD2. V trimming: 0 bases; J trimming: 5 bases; junction bases outside the gene matches: 10. Per the germline V gene, CDR1 is MGHRA and CDR2 is YSYEKL. The CDR3 contains 18 residues. In DNA form, the CDR3 reads TGCGCCAGCAGCCAAGAGGGGAGAGGACTAGCGGCCCACAATGAGCAGTTCTTC. This codes for CASSQEGRGLAAHNEQFF.

The chain joins TRBV18 to TRBJ2-2; 8 bases fit TRBD2. The V gene's germline CDR1 is KGHSH and CDR2 LQKENI. Trimming removed 9 bases from V and 3 bases from J; junction bases left unmatched: 6. This CDR3 has 14 residues. The CDR3 sequence: CASTSGRDTGELFF. CDR3 DNA sequence: TGTGCCAGTACCAGCGGGAGAGACACCGGGGAGCTGTTTTTT.

The table lists this clone with a count of one. The J gene is TRBJ2-7, the V gene TRBV5-6, with 9 bases that match TRBD1. With 4 bases clipped from V and 3 bases from J, the junction kept 8 bases outside the gene matches. The germline gives CDR1 SGHDT, CDR2 YYEEEE. This CDR3 is built from 15 residues. In DNA, the CDR3 is TGTGCCAGCAGCGGCCGGGACAGGGCTCACTACGAGCAGTACTTC. Its translation: CASSGRDRAHYEQYF.

The J gene is TRBJ1-2, the V gene TRBV3-1 (or the pseudogene TRBV3-2); TRBD1 might be the D (5 bases). The CDR3 length is 12 residues. V lost 4 bases, J lost 2 bases, and 5 bases lay in between. Germline CDR1 and CDR2: LGHDT and YNNKEL (reference sequence). CDR3 bases: TGTGCCAGCAGCCCAGGGAACTATGGCTACACCTTC. Amino acid sequence: CASSPGNYGYTF.

The rearrangement joins TRBV3-1 (or the pseudogene TRBV3-2) to TRBJ2-3, with D perhaps matching TRBD2 (5 bases). The CDR3 spans 16 residues. CDR1 is LGHDT and CDR2 is YNNKEL in the germline V gene (reference sequence). The ends were cut back, 2 bases at V and 1 base at J, with 13 bases in the middle. This CDR3 is CASSQSELGGTDTQYF. The CDR3 region has the DNA TGTGCCAGCAGCCAAAGTGAACTAGGCGGCACAGATACGCAGTATTTT.

The chain couples TRBV5-4 to TRBJ2-1; TRBD2 agrees at 12 bases. This CDR3 region has 15 residues. V lost 3 bases to trimming and J lost 7 bases; unmatched junction nucleotides: 5. CDR1 and CDR2 from the germline V gene are SGHNT and YYREEE (reference sequence). This CDR3 is CASSSSGRARNEQFF. The CDR3 coding sequence is TGTGCCAGCAGCTCTAGCGGGAGGGCCAGGAATGAGCAGTTCTTC.

The chain has TRBV19 and TRBJ2-2; D not resolved. V dropped 7 bases and J dropped 3 bases, with 6 bases sitting between them. This CDR3 has 12 amino acids. Germline loops: CDR1 LNHDA, CDR2 SQIVND (reference sequence). The CDR3 spells CASKEDTGELFF. CDR3 bases: TGTGCCAGTAAAGAGGACACCGGGGAGCTGTTTTTT.

The rearrangement uses TRBV6-5 and TRBJ1-1; D remains ambiguous. This CDR3 has 14 residues. Germline V gene lookup returns CDR1 MNHEY and CDR2 SVGAGI. V gave up 5 bases and J gave up 1 base, with 11 bases separating them. The CDR3, as DNA: TGTGCCAGCAGTCTGACACCGGAGAACACTGAAGCTTTCTTT. This translates into CASSLTPENTEAFF.

The J gene is TRBJ2-7, the V gene TRBV4-1, with 8 nucleotides matching TRBD2. The germline V gene has CDR1 MGHRA and CDR2 YSYEKL. This CDR3 spans 15 amino acids. The V segment lost 2 bases and the J segment 1 base; nucleotides outside the gene matches: 4. In nucleotides, the CDR3 is TGCGCCAGCAGCCAAACTAGCGGTCCTTCCTACGAGCAGTACTTC. Its protein is CASSQTSGPSYEQYF.

There are a few counts of this clone. The chain links TRBV12-3 or TRBV12-4 to TRBJ2-7, with D hard to call. Trimming removed 5 bases at V and 3 bases at J, with 5 bases between. The CDR3 has 11 amino acids. As DNA, the CDR3 is TGTGCCAGCAGTCTTCTCTACGAGCAGTACTTC. Translated: CASSLLYEQYF.

This clone has only a few counts. The J gene is TRBJ2-5, the V gene TRBV19; TRBD1 might be the D (6 bases). The CDR3 extends over 14 amino acids. Between the trimmed V and J ends, which lost 1 base and 3 bases, there was a span of 9 bases. Germline CDR1 reads LNHDA; CDR2 reads SQIVND (reference sequence). DNA of the CDR3: TGTGCCAGTAGTATAGCCGGGACAAAAGAGACCCAGTACTTC. This translates into CASSIAGTKETQYF.

Turning to this clone: In the same sample, other DNA sequences code for this CDR3. V usage is TRBV6-5 and J usage is TRBJ1-3, with D possibly TRBD1 on 6 matching bases. CDR3 length equals 14 residues. The V gene lost 2 bases and the J gene lost 2 bases, with 7 bases spanning the gap. Germline V gene sequence: CDR1 MNHEY, CDR2 SVGAGI. The CDR3 sequence: CASSYGGPGNTIYF. The CDR3 bases are TGTGCCAGCAGTTACGGGGGCCCTGGAAACACCATATATTTT.

V usage is TRBV5-1 and J usage is TRBJ2-5; 7 bases are a match to TRBD1. V was pared by 4 bases and J by 3 bases, with 6 bases of the junction left unmatched. The CDR3 is made up of 14 amino acids. Germline V gives CDR1 SGHRS, CDR2 YFSETQ. The CDR3 protein is CASSGDSLKETQYF. The CDR3 DNA is TGCGCCAGCAGCGGGGACAGTCTCAAAGAGACCCAGTACTTC.

The chain uses TRBV11-2 and TRBJ2-5, with 7 bases identical to TRBD2. From germline, CDR1 is SGHAT and CDR2 FQNNGV. V lost 7 bases and J lost 3; bases outside the gene matches: 11. The CDR3 is 15 amino acids. The CDR3 region has the DNA TGTGCCAGCACCCGAGGGAGGGACTATAAAGAGACCCAGTACTTC. Amino acid sequence: CASTRGRDYKETQYF.

Here the CDR3 DNA reads TGTGCCAGCAGTGAATGGCGCGGGAGGATCAATGAGCAGTTCTTC. Its protein product is CASSEWRGRINEQFF. The chain combines TRBV6-1 with TRBJ2-1, with TRBD2 matching over 8 bases. V lost 2 bases, J lost 6 bases, and 6 bases stayed unmatched. The V gene's germline CDR1 is MNHNS and CDR2 SASEGT. The CDR3 contains 15 residues.

This chain uses TRBV2 with TRBJ2-1; 13 bases align to TRBD2. The V gene's germline CDR1 is SNHLY and CDR2 FYNNEI. The CDR3 is 14 amino acids. The V segment lost 8 bases and the J segment 8 bases; nucleotides outside the gene matches: 6. In DNA, the CDR3 is TGTGCCAGCGGTGGACTAGCGGGAGTCGATGAGCAGTTCTTC. This codes for CASGGLAGVDEQFF.

The V gene is TRBV4-1, the J gene TRBJ1-1, with a weak D call TRBD1 (6 bases). CDR3 length equals 15 residues. Germline assignment: CDR1 MGHRA and CDR2 YSYEKL. Trimming removed 0 bases at V and 6 bases at J, with 14 bases between. DNA for the CDR3: TGCGCCAGCAGCCAAGAGAGGGGGAGTGAAGCTGAAGCTTTCTTT. Its protein is CASSQERGSEAEAFF.